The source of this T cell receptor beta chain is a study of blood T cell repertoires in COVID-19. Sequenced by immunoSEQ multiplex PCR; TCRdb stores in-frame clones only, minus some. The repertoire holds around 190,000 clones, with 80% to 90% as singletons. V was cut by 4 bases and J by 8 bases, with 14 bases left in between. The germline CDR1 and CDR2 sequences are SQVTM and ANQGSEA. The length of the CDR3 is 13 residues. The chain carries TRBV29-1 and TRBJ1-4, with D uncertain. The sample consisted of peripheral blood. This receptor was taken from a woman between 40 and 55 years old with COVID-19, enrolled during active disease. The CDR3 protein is CSVGRSPREKLFF. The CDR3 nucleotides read TGCAGCGTTGGCAGGTCGCCGCGCGAAAAACTGTTTTTT.